The 26 T cell receptor beta chains in this list originate from one sample, sequenced in a study of spatial heterogeneity in lung cancer. TCRdb reanalysed the 5' RACE reads using MiXCR and keeps one entry per CDR3 protein. The sample lists about 50,000 distinct CDR3 sequences; around 7.7% were seen once. Time point denoted: blood at routine non-recurrence follow-up after resection. Researchers sequenced whole RNA taken from tumor, nontumor lung or frozen PBMC without sorting. The sequencing used PBMCs, collected at follow-up. Receptors originate from a female donor with early-stage non-small cell lung cancer.

This clonotype came up many times. The rearrangement joins TRBV7-9 to TRBJ2-4; D might be TRBD1 (5 bases). The CDR3 runs to 15 residues. Trimming removed 5 bases from V and 3 bases from J, with 14 bases in between. Germline V gives CDR1 SEHNR, CDR2 FQNEAQ (reference sequence). The CDR3 here is CASSPPGFGKNIQYF. The CDR3 DNA follows: TGTGCCAGCAGCCCACCAGGGTTCGGCAAAAACATTCAGTACTTC.

This clonotype appeared a few times. The CDR3 sequence is CASSFYMNTEAFF. CDR3 nucleotides: TGTGCCAGCAGTTTTTACATGAACACTGAAGCTTTCTTT. V gene TRBV27 combines with J gene TRBJ1-1; D not resolved. V was trimmed by 3 bases and J by 0 bases, leaving 5 bases between them. The CDR3 has 13 amino acids. Germline loops: CDR1 MNHEY, CDR2 SMNVEV (reference sequence).

The V gene is TRBV5-1, the J gene TRBJ1-2; D gene unclear. Per germline, CDR1 SGHRS and CDR2 YFSETQ. V lost 1 base, J lost 3 bases, and 10 bases lay in between. This CDR3 has 14 amino acids. CDR3 nucleotides: TGCGCCAGCAGCTTGTACACCGAAGACTATGGCTACACCTTC. The encoded protein is CASSLYTEDYGYTF.

This clonotype was detected only a few times. This rearrangement joins TRBV18 to TRBJ1-6, with unresolved D. Trimming stripped 3 bases from V and 10 bases from J, with 16 bases between. The germline V gene has CDR1 KGHSH and CDR2 LQKENI. The CDR3 consists of 15 residues. The DNA for the CDR3 is TGTGCCAGCTCACCTCCTAACCCGGAGAACTCACCCCTCCACTTT. It is translated as CASSPPNPENSPLHF. The whole variable domain, filled in from reference TRBV18 and TRBJ1-6, reads NAGVMQNPRHLVRRRGQEARLRCSPMKGHSHVYWYRQLPEEGLKFMVYLQKENIIDESGMPKERFSAEFPKEGPSILRIQQVVRGDSAAYFCASSPPNPENSPLHFGNGTRLTVT.

This clonotype was recorded many times. V usage is TRBV29-1 and J usage is TRBJ2-3; D is possibly TRBD2 (6 bases). V lost 0 bases to trimming and J lost 4 bases, with 14 bases between them. Germline CDR1 and CDR2: SQVTM and ANQGSEA. This CDR3 is built from 15 residues. The DNA of the CDR3 is TGCAGCGTTGAAGATCGTGGGGGAGGACCAGATACGCAGTATTTT. Translated, it gives CSVEDRGGGPDTQYF.

This clonotype appeared many times. The chain has TRBV7-8 and TRBJ2-3; the D is unclear. The ends were cut back, 5 bases at V and 7 bases at J, with 10 bases in the middle. The CDR3 totals 12 residues. CDR1 is SGHVS, CDR2 FQNEAQ, per germline. Here the CDR3 DNA reads TGTGCCAGCAGCGTAACTGTGAATACGCAGTATTTT. It translates to CASSVTVNTQYF.

In this sample, this clonotype turned up many times. The chain carries TRBV2 and TRBJ2-3; no clear D. The CDR3 length is 14 residues. Germline CDR1 reads SNHLY; CDR2 reads FYNNEI. Between the trimmed V and J ends, which lost 5 bases and 2 bases, there was a span of 11 bases. For the CDR3, the DNA is TGTGCCAGCAGTATAATGATAGCCACAGATACGCAGTATTTT. Translation gives CASSIMIATDTQYF.

In this sample, this clonotype turned up a few times. The chain is built from TRBV4-3 and TRBJ2-2; 13 nucleotides align to TRBD2. V lost 2 bases and J lost 6; bases outside the gene matches: 12. Germline lookup yields CDR1 LGHNA and CDR2 YSLEER. This CDR3 spans 19 amino acids. CDR3 protein: CASSQSTTSGGLNAGELFF. CDR3 DNA sequence: TGCGCCAGCAGCCAATCCACGACTAGCGGGGGGTTAAACGCCGGGGAGCTGTTTTTT.

This clonotype was counted only a few times. The V call is TRBV7-9, the J call TRBJ2-5; a weak D match, TRBD2 (6 bases). The CDR3 contains 16 residues. Germline CDR1 is SEHNR and CDR2 is FQNEAQ (reference sequence). The germline V and J ends were trimmed by 1 base and 5 bases, with 17 bases remaining between them. In DNA form, the CDR3 reads TGTGCCAGCAGCTTAGAACTAGCACGTGCGGAGGAGACCCAGTACTTC. Its protein is CASSLELARAEETQYF. The complete variable domain, with remaining parts taken from reference TRBV7-9 and TRBJ2-5, reads DTGVSQNPRHKITKRGQNVTFRCDPISEHNRLYWYRQTLGQGPEFLTYFQNEAQLEKSRLLSDRFSAERPKGSFSTLEIQRTEQGDSAMYLCASSLELARAEETQYFGPGTRLLVL.

This rearrangement joins TRBV19 to TRBJ1-2; the match to TRBD1 covers 7 bases. The V gene end was trimmed by 7 bases and the J gene end by 4 bases; junction bases not matched to a gene: 6. CDR1 and CDR2 from the germline V gene are LNHDA and SQIVND (reference sequence). This CDR3 comprises 13 residues. The CDR3 protein is CASTRQGGYGYTF. The CDR3 DNA reads TGTGCCAGTACCCGACAGGGCGGCTATGGCTACACCTTC.

This clonotype was detected ten times or more. The chain recombines TRBV20-1 with TRBJ2-7, with TRBD1 as a possible D gene (6 bases). The CDR3 length is 14 residues. Germline-derived CDR1 and CDR2 are DFQATT and SNEGSKA (reference sequence). V dropped 3 bases and J dropped 4 bases, with 16 bases sitting between them. The CDR3 region has the DNA TGCAGTGCTAGGTTACAGGGTAACATATACGAGCAGTACTTC. It yields the protein CSARLQGNIYEQYF.

The chain has TRBV5-1 and TRBJ2-5, with 7 bases aligning to TRBD1. The germline V gene has CDR1 SGHRS and CDR2 YFSETQ. The length of the CDR3 is 18 residues. J was trimmed by 5 bases and V by 7 bases; bases with no gene match: 23. This chain's CDR3 is CASLKIDYPIQGPETQYF. The DNA for the CDR3 is TGCGCCAGCCTGAAGATCGACTACCCGATACAGGGGCCGGAGACCCAGTACTTC.

A few counts support this clonotype. The V call is TRBV5-6, the J call TRBJ2-7; D unclear. Germline V lookup: CDR1 SGHDT, CDR2 YYEEEE. The CDR3 is 15 residues long. Trimming took 0 bases from V and 6 from J, leaving 16 bases between them. CDR3 sequence: CASSLEGIGFTEQYF. The DNA for the CDR3 is TGTGCCAGCAGCTTGGAGGGTATCGGTTTTACCGAGCAGTACTTC.

This clonotype has a count of ten or more. The chain recombines TRBV20-1 with TRBJ2-1, with a tentative D call TRBD1 (5 bases). From germline, CDR1 is DFQATT and CDR2 SNEGSKA (reference sequence). The CDR3 spans 14 residues. V lost 5 bases and J 0 bases, leaving 11 bases between the germline ends. The CDR3 is CSAHRSNSYNEQFF. In DNA, the CDR3 is TGCAGTGCTCACAGGAGCAACTCCTACAATGAGCAGTTCTTC.

The table lists this clonotype with a few counts. This chain connects TRBV12-3 or TRBV12-4 to TRBJ2-3; TRBD1 or TRBD2 may be the D gene (5 bases each). Between the trimmed V and J ends, which lost 5 bases and 6 bases, there was a span of 21 bases. The CDR3 has 16 residues. The CDR3 sequence: CASSEWVAGGRDTQYF. The CDR3 coding sequence is TGTGCCAGCAGTGAGTGGGTAGCTGGGGGACGGGATACGCAGTATTTT.

In its sample, this clonotype was seen many times. The chain links TRBV20-1 to TRBJ2-2, with 7 bases matching TRBD1. Trimming at V came to 6 bases and at J to 4 bases, leaving 11 bases not matched to a gene. Germline V lookup: CDR1 DFQATT, CDR2 SNEGSKA (reference sequence). The CDR3 is made up of 15 amino acids. The CDR3 reads CSAVLIDRATGELFF. In DNA form, the CDR3 reads TGCAGTGCCGTACTCATTGACAGGGCCACCGGGGAGCTGTTTTTT.

Note on this clonotype: A much more abundant neighbour one base away suggests this may be a read error. Because it lacks the conserved phenylalanine or tryptophan at the end, this CDR3 is likely a read error. The chain joins TRBV5-1 to TRBJ1-5; no clear D gene. Per germline, CDR1 SGHRS and CDR2 YFSETQ. This CDR3 is 11 amino acids long. The V gene lost 3 bases and the J gene lost 4 bases, with 2 bases spanning the gap. CDR3 sequence reads: CASSYNQPQHY. CDR3 nucleotide sequence: TGCGCCAGCAGCTATAATCAGCCCCAGCATTAT.

This clonotype was seen more than once but under ten times. V and J are TRBV2 and TRBJ2-1; 14 bases fit TRBD2. The CDR3 consists of 14 residues. The germline V gene encodes CDR1 SNHLY and CDR2 FYNNEI. Trimming removed 7 bases from V and 9 bases from J; junction bases left unmatched: 5. CDR3 protein: CASNAGTSGGEQFF. CDR3 bases: TGTGCCAGCAACGCCGGGACTAGCGGGGGTGAGCAGTTCTTC.

At least ten counts were recorded for this clonotype. CDR3 coding DNA: TGTGCCAGCAGCCCGAGGTGGCAGGGATCCTACGAGCAGTACTTC. Its translation: CASSPRWQGSYEQYF. The chain links TRBV5-6 to TRBJ2-7, with D perhaps matching TRBD1 (5 bases). Germline CDR1 reads SGHDT; CDR2 reads YYEEEE. V dropped 4 bases and J dropped 1 base, with 15 bases sitting between them. The length of the CDR3 is 15 residues. Combining the CDR3 with reference TRBV5-6 and TRBJ2-7 gives the whole variable domain DAGVTQSPTHLIKTRGQQVTLRCSPKSGHDTVSWYQQALGQGPQFIFQYYEEEERQRGNFPDRFSGHQFPNYSSELNVNALLLGDSALYLCASSPRWQGSYEQYFGPGTRLTVT.

This clonotype was seen only a few times. The chain combines TRBV24-1 with TRBJ2-5, with TRBD2 identical over 14 bases. CDR3 length: 18 residues. Germline CDR1 is KGHDR and CDR2 is SFDVKD. J gave up 3 bases and V 3 bases, and 8 bases lay outside the gene matches. This CDR3 is CATSDPGTSGGTKETQYF. CDR3 nucleotides: TGTGCCACCAGTGATCCCGGGACTAGCGGGGGTACCAAAGAGACCCAGTACTTC.

The rearrangement joins TRBV19 to TRBJ2-6, with 8 bases matching TRBD2. The CDR3 covers 19 residues. Germline assignment: CDR1 LNHDA and CDR2 SQIVND (reference sequence). With V trimmed by 3 bases and J by 1 base, 11 bases remained unmatched. The CDR3 sequence is CASSIRIGTRVSGANVLTF. CDR3 coding DNA: TGTGCCAGTAGTATTAGGATCGGGACTAGAGTATCTGGGGCCAACGTCCTGACTTTC.

This clonotype appeared many times. This chain links TRBV24-1 with TRBJ2-1; the D is unclear. V was clipped by 5 bases and J by 2 bases, with 9 bases between them. The CDR3 is 14 amino acids. In germline, CDR1 is KGHDR, CDR2 SFDVKD. This CDR3 is CATSGPPAYNEQFF. CDR3 bases: TGTGCCACCAGTGGACCCCCAGCCTACAATGAGCAGTTCTTC.

This clonotype was seen many times. The J gene is TRBJ1-2, the V gene TRBV15, with D unresolved. The CDR3 is 17 residues long. CDR1 LNHNV and CDR2 YYDKDF come from the germline V gene (reference sequence). V lost 5 bases and J 0 bases, leaving 19 bases between the germline ends. The DNA for the CDR3 is TGTGCCACCAGCGTCCGAGGGCGCCAACTCGCTAACTATGGCTACACCTTC. This codes for CATSVRGRQLANYGYTF.

The V gene is TRBV28, the J gene TRBJ2-5; TRBD2 aligns across 7 bases. V shed 6 bases, J shed 5 bases, and the junction held 12 bases outside the gene matches. The CDR3 spans 15 residues. CDR1 is MDHEN and CDR2 is SYDVKM in the germline V gene. The CDR3 protein is CASRRGGGRSETQYF. CDR3 in DNA: TGTGCCAGCAGGCGGGGCGGGGGAAGGAGCGAGACCCAGTACTTC. Filled out from reference TRBV28 and TRBJ2-5, the complete variable domain reads DVKVTQSSRYLVKRTGEKVFLECVQDMDHENMFWYRQDPGLGLRLIYFSYDVKMKEKGDIPEGYSVSREKKERFSLILESASTNQTSMYLCASRRGGGRSETQYFGPGTRLLVL.

This chain uses TRBV14 with TRBJ1-1; D possibly corresponds to TRBD1 (5 bases). Trimming took 2 bases from V and 2 from J, leaving 18 bases between them. CDR3 length equals 17 residues. Germline V lookup: CDR1 SGHDN, CDR2 FVKESK. CDR3 bases: TGTGCCAGCAGCCAATCCCCAGGGTGGGGAAGTAACACTGAAGCTTTCTTT. The encoded protein is CASSQSPGWGSNTEAFF.

The chain uses TRBV6-2 or TRBV6-3 and TRBJ1-3; the D is unclear. Trimming cost V 4 bases and J 4 bases, with 11 bases left between them. This CDR3 contains 14 residues. The germline gives CDR1 MNHEY, CDR2 SVGEGT. CDR3: CASSFSTSGNTIYF. The CDR3 DNA reads as TGTGCCAGCAGTTTCAGCACGTCGGGAAACACCATATATTTT.